This T cell receptor beta chain was obtained from a study of T-cell memory formation after mild COVID-19. Study-level background: TCR clusters showed largely donor specificity.

In TCRdb, the 5' RACE reads were re-called with MiXCR into one record per CDR3 protein. Among some 440,000 distinct CDR3 sequences listed, around a quarter were seen once. The CDR3 extends over 16 amino acids. CDR1 is SGHAT and CDR2 is FQNNGV in the germline V gene. V lost 5 bases to trimming and J lost 0 bases, with 14 bases between them. V usage is TRBV11-2 and J usage is TRBJ2-1; D is ambiguous. Source material: PBMCs or a T cell subset sorted from them (not recorded which). The sequence was obtained from an adult woman who had mild COVID-19 (a few samples of this study predate the infection). Cell type and time point are not known. CDR3 in DNA: TGTGCCAGCAGCCAACTTAGGACCCGCTCCTACAATGAGCAGTTCTTC. It is translated as CASSQLRTRSYNEQFF.